This TCR beta chain derives from a study of T cells after yellow fever vaccination. TCRdb processed the 5' RACE reads anew with MiXCR; each CDR3 protein has one entry. The profile shows a few hundred thousand distinct CDR3 sequences, around 3.6% of them singletons. CDR1 is MNHNY and CDR2 is SVGAGI in the germline V gene (reference sequence). V lost 9 bases to trimming and J lost 6 bases, with 26 bases between them. This CDR3 is 16 amino acids long. This sequence originates from a man aged 18 to 29 who received the YFV17D yellow fever vaccine. The gene calls are TRBV6-6 and TRBJ1-2; D is possibly TRBD1 (6 bases). Here the sequenced sample was PBMCs, taken on the day of the yellow fever booster vaccination. This CDR3 is CASTYEGGVTANGYTF. The CDR3, as DNA: TGTGCCAGTACGTACGAGGGGGGCGTCACAGCGAATGGCTACACCTTC.